This T cell receptor beta chain was profiled in a study of blood T cell repertoires in COVID-19 (dated by TCRdb to about 2020). Notes on the research overall: Samples from collaborators originated in the United States, Italy and Spain and spanned both the acute and convalescent phases of COVID-19. The material from the prospective study consisted of cDNA or gDNA derived from T cells, B-cell-depleted T cells, or PBMCs. The dataset comprised deeply sampled blood TCRbeta repertoires from subjects exposed to, actively infected with, or recovered from COVID-19. The repertoires were released in a freely available public database meant as a resource for research on the immune response to SARS-CoV-2. Samples came from the ongoing ImmuneRACE study (first 160 participants) plus 1,254 subjects from 6 global collaborators. Sample metadata almost always included a de-identified subject ID, COVID-19 status, age in years and sex. HLA class I and class II types, where available, came from metadata supplied by the sample provider rather than from assay-based typing.

Whole blood was collected in K2EDTA tubes by collaborating institutions according to the institutions' own protocols. Collaborator samples were shipped for TCRbeta analysis as frozen whole blood, isolated PBMCs, or DNA extracted from either sample type. This clone came up once. What antigen it recognizes has not been identified. Per-base quality was not reported, and no clone a single base away is much larger than it. TCRbeta CDR3 regions were amplified from genomic DNA using the immunoSEQ Assay, a bias-controlled multiplex PCR. In the paper's pipeline: The number of nucleated cells in each sample was estimated from the amplification of reference gene primers within the assay. To quantify the absolute abundance of each unique TCRbeta CDR3 rearrangement, sequence reads were collapsed and filtered. For each sample, productive Simpson clonality was calculated as the square root of Simpson's diversity index across productive rearrangements. TCRdb's version of the immuneACCESS table is confined to in-frame rearrangements and falls short of the full clone set. An unresolved V gene accounts for under half of the shortfall where checked; the remainder is of unknown origin. That table supplies the V and J calls and clone size; D and trimming were determined from the DNA. The sample data list about 120,000 clones, and 85% of these were observed just once. The ten largest clonotypes hold approximately 13% of the sample.

Summary of the overall study and its limitations: The amount of clinical and demographic metadata varied by source and participant and was provided uncurated.

In the germline V gene (reference sequence), CDR1 corresponds to MNHEY and CDR2 to SMNVEV. Trimming removed 0 bases from V and 5 bases from J; the gene matches leave 7 bases unexplained. From its cysteine to its phenylalanine, the CDR3 spans 16 amino acids. Only the CDR3 part of the read is kept: 48 bases, read in frame from the first base. Sequenced sample: peripheral blood. The chain is made from TRBV27 and TRBJ1-1; 9 bases in the junction line up with TRBD1. The source is a human donor in a cohort sampled during active COVID-19. CDR3 protein: CASSLSRGQGGTEAFF. The DNA sequence reads TGTGCCAGCAGTTTATCGCGGGGACAGGGAGGGACTGAAGCTTTCTTT.